What follows describes a single TCR beta chain. The entry originates in a study of blood T cells in healthy people across ages. This CDR3 is 18 amino acids long. Losses at the gene ends were 2 bases for V and 5 bases for J; bases not matched to a gene: 10. Germline V gives CDR1 DFQATT, CDR2 SNEGSKA (reference sequence). Primers used in a second PCR of about 6 to 11 cycles were a sample-barcoded 5' primer and a J-beta primer mix. Each cDNA molecule carried a tag from a template-switch adaptor that contained 12 random nucleotides. Each CDR3 protein is one row after TCRdb ran MiXCR on the 5' RACE reads. The sample holds some 690,000 distinct CDR3 sequences, around a fifth seen once.

The chain recombines TRBV20-1 with TRBJ2-3; 16 bases align to TRBD2. The clonotype was recovered from a man between 65 and 79 years old in good health. The sample consisted of blood. CDR3 residues: CSARTPGGLAGGIDTQYF. CDR3 DNA: TGCAGTGCTAGAACGCCAGGGGGACTAGCGGGAGGGATAGATACGCAGTATTTT.